A selection of T cell receptor beta chains follows, all from one sample in a study of T cells after yellow fever vaccination. TCRdb independently ran MiXCR on the 5' RACE reads; one entry per CDR3 protein. The repertoire includes 99,000 or so distinct CDR3 sequences, roughly 6% of them detected once, and 35% to 45% sits in the top ten. The sample was CD8+ T cells sorted from PBMCs, taken 10 days after the yellow fever booster vaccination. Receptors originate from a man aged 18 to 30 who received the YFV17D yellow fever vaccine. Each CDR3 is given with its conserved first and last residue. Each record gives: clone size, V gene, D gene, J gene, CDR3 protein, CDR3 DNA. The D gene is left open where the match is weak. The listing skips clone size in some rows; elsewhere it reads once, few, many or a size class.

few	TRBV11-2	.	TRBJ1-6	CASSRPTPLHPLHF	TGTGCCAGCAGTAGACCCACTCCTCTCCACCCCCTCCACTTT
few	TRBV20-1	.	TRBJ2-4	CSARPPGHGIDIQYF	TGCAGTGCCAGGCCCCCGGGACACGGTATCGACATTCAGTACTTC
.	TRBV11-2	.	TRBJ1-3	CASSSRTFSGNTIYF	TGTGCCAGCAGTTCTAGGACATTCTCTGGAAACACCATATATTTT
many	TRBV14	.	TRBJ2-1	CASSQPSQGVEQFF	TGTGCCAGCAGCCAACCCTCACAGGGAGTTGAGCAGTTCTTC
.	TRBV7-2	.	TRBJ1-2	CASSLVAGEIPF	TGTGCCAGCAGCTTAGTAGCGGGCGAAATCCCCTTC
many	TRBV3-1	TRBD2	TRBJ2-3	CASSQETLAGGTDTQYF	TGTGCCAGCAGCCAAGAGACCCTAGCGGGGGGCACAGATACGCAGTATTTT
few	TRBV20-1	TRBD1	TRBJ1-5	CSATDRVRSQPQHF	TGCAGTGCTACCGACAGGGTTCGCAGCCAGCCCCAGCATTTT
.	TRBV10-3	.	TRBJ2-7	CAIPPALSYEQYF	TGTGCCATCCCGCCGGCCCTCTCCTACGAGCAGTACTTC
.	TRBV7-9	.	TRBJ2-7	CASSPTGRSYEQYF	TGTGCCAGCAGCCCAACGGGACGCTCCTACGAGCAGTACTTC
few	TRBV7-2	.	TRBJ1-5	CASSLARAFQPQHF	TGTGCCAGCAGCTTAGCCAGGGCATTTCAGCCCCAGCATTTT
.	TRBV5-5	.	TRBJ2-6	CASSPDLPSGANVLTF	TGTGCCAGCAGCCCGGACCTTCCAAGTGGGGCCAACGTCCTGACTTTC
few	TRBV5-6	TRBD1	TRBJ1-4	CASSSYTGDNEKLFF	TGTGCCAGCAGCTCTTATACAGGGGATAATGAAAAACTGTTTTTT
.	TRBV5-5	TRBD2	TRBJ2-3	CASTVPGLEKVSGTDTQYF	TGTGCCAGCACCGTGCCGGGACTAGAAAAAGTATCGGGCACAGATACGCAGTATTTT
few	TRBV5-4	TRBD1	TRBJ1-2	CASSLLGQGQNYGYTF	TGTGCCAGCAGCTTGTTGGGACAGGGGCAGAACTATGGCTACACCTTC
few	TRBV30	.	TRBJ2-5	CAWSVVGLGETQYF	TGTGCCTGGAGTGTCGTGGGGCTCGGAGAGACCCAGTACTTC
few	TRBV9	.	TRBJ1-6	CASSVGGVSIDSPLHF	TGTGCCAGCAGCGTAGGGGGAGTCTCTATAGATTCACCCCTCCACTTT
many	TRBV9	.	TRBJ2-1	CASSVEWGTDEQFF	TGTGCCAGCAGCGTAGAGTGGGGTACCGATGAGCAGTTCTTC
few	TRBV27	.	TRBJ2-7	CASSLYRNYEQYF	TGTGCCAGCAGTTTATACAGGAACTACGAGCAGTACTTC
few	TRBV21-1	.	TRBJ2-5	CASSKVNTGRARIINETQYF	TGTGCCAGCAGCAAAGTCAATACCGGGCGAGCGAGGATTATCAACGAGACCCAGTACTTC
.	TRBV27	.	TRBJ2-7	CASSGAYEQYF	TGTGCCAGCAGCGGAGCCTACGAGCAGTACTTC
many	TRBV6-5	.	TRBJ2-7	CASRGRQRYEQYF	TGTGCCAGCAGGGGCAGACAGCGCTACGAGCAGTACTTC
few	TRBV7-6	.	TRBJ2-1	CASSPRGSPGNEQFF	TGTGCCAGCAGCCCCCGGGGAAGTCCGGGGAATGAGCAGTTCTTC
.	TRBV7-9	.	TRBJ1-6	CASSLVRGLNSPLHF	TGTGCCAGCAGCTTAGTGAGGGGTCTTAATTCACCCCTCCACTTT
few	TRBV12-3/TRBV12-4	TRBD1	TRBJ2-1	CASSSGTGMHNEQFF	TGTGCCAGCAGTTCCGGGACAGGGATGCACAATGAGCAGTTCTTC
many	TRBV19	.	TRBJ1-1	CASSPRAVGAFF	TGTGCCAGTAGCCCCCGGGCGGTGGGAGCTTTCTTT
many	TRBV7-8	.	TRBJ1-5	CASKPGVGNQPQHF	TGTGCCAGCAAGCCAGGCGTGGGCAATCAGCCCCAGCATTTT
many	TRBV7-2	.	TRBJ1-4	CASSSPGRINEKLFF	TGTGCCAGCAGTTCGCCGGGACGGATTAATGAAAAACTGTTTTTT
.	TRBV5-1	.	TRBJ1-2	CASSKDSSLANYGYTF	TGCGCCAGCAGCAAGGACAGCTCACTAGCTAACTATGGCTACACCTTC
once	TRBV6-4	TRBD1	TRBJ1-2	CASSEGQGNYGYTF	TGTGCCAGCAGTGAGGGACAGGGTAACTATGGCTACACCTTC
few	TRBV6-5	.	TRBJ2-7	CATMVGGPSYEQYF	TGTGCCACCATGGTAGGGGGTCCCTCCTACGAGCAGTACTTC
.	TRBV6-2/TRBV6-3	.	TRBJ2-1	CASSYSTTGFSSYEQFF	TGTGCCAGCAGTTACTCGACCACAGGTTTTTCCTCATATGAGCAGTTCTTC
many	TRBV4-3	.	TRBJ2-3	CASSQVVARHTDTQYF	TGCGCCAGCAGCCAAGTTGTGGCTCGACACACAGATACGCAGTATTTT
many	TRBV29-1	.	TRBJ1-1	CSVEDPNTEAFF	TGCAGCGTTGAAGATCCTAACACTGAAGCTTTCTTT
.	TRBV12-3/TRBV12-4	TRBD1	TRBJ1-2	CASSNRDRGLYGYTF	TGTGCCAGCAGCAACCGGGACAGGGGCCTCTATGGCTACACCTTC
few	TRBV4-3	.	TRBJ2-1	CASSQEGLYNEQFF	TGCGCCAGCAGCCAAGAAGGACTGTACAATGAGCAGTTCTTC
.	TRBV6-5	TRBD1	TRBJ2-1	CASGLWTGGRNEQFF	TGTGCCAGCGGCCTTTGGACAGGGGGTCGCAATGAGCAGTTCTTC
.	TRBV7-9	.	TRBJ1-2	CASSPLGLSYGYTF	TGTGCCAGCAGCCCCCTGGGATTGAGCTATGGCTACACCTTC
few	TRBV30	.	TRBJ1-1	CAWRGDPNTEAFF	TGTGCCTGGAGGGGGGACCCGAACACTGAAGCTTTCTTT
few	TRBV7-9	.	TRBJ1-5	CASSLEGSNQPQHF	TGTGCCAGCAGCTTAGAAGGGAGCAATCAGCCCCAGCATTTT
few	TRBV7-9	.	TRBJ2-5	CASTRTQGQETQYF	TGTGCCAGCACCAGGACACAGGGACAAGAGACCCAGTACTTC
.	TRBV6-1	.	TRBJ2-5	CASSELAGAQETQYF	TGTGCCAGCAGTGAACTCGCAGGGGCGCAAGAGACCCAGTACTTC
.	TRBV4-1	.	TRBJ1-2	CASSPPLGGFPNYGYTF	TGCGCCAGCAGCCCACCCTTGGGAGGGTTTCCCAACTATGGCTACACCTTC
many	TRBV18	.	TRBJ2-3	CASSRPAGDTDTQYF	TGTGCCAGCTCTCGACCGGCCGGTGACACAGATACGCAGTATTTT
.	TRBV12-3/TRBV12-4	.	TRBJ2-3	CASSSRLEATDTQYF	TGTGCCAGCAGTTCCCGACTAGAGGCGACAGATACGCAGTATTTT
.	TRBV7-6	.	TRBJ2-5	CASSYQRARTLGETQYF	TGTGCCAGCAGCTACCAAAGGGCCAGGACTCTCGGAGAGACCCAGTACTTC
few	TRBV11-1	TRBD1	TRBJ2-5	CASSGPETGQETQYF	TGTGCCAGCAGCGGACCCGAGACAGGGCAAGAGACCCAGTACTTC
.	TRBV27	.	TRBJ2-1	CASSQTGIGLYEQFF	TGTGCCAGCAGTCAGACGGGGATCGGGCTATATGAGCAGTTCTTC
many	TRBV3-1	.	TRBJ2-2	CASSQTGGELFF	TGTGCCAGCAGCCAGACTGGCGGGGAGCTGTTTTTT
.	TRBV19	.	TRBJ1-5	CASSLKDQPQHF	TGTGCCAGTAGTCTGAAAGATCAGCCCCAGCATTTT